Sequencing of this T cell receptor (beta chain) was carried out in a study of beta chain features in type 1 diabetes. The study's findings and limits: PCR might favor shorter templates, but any such skew would affect patients and controls equally.

A word on this clone: What it binds is unknown.

Expressed TCRB transcripts were sequenced because the entire RNA isolate underwent reverse transcription. The repertoire was sequenced with immunoSEQ multiplex PCR; TCRdb's copy has only in-frame clones and lacks some. The sample shows around 200,000 clones, more than 10% of them seen only once. The CDR3 contains 14 residues. In germline, CDR1 is SQVTM, CDR2 ANQGSEA. The junction had 3 bases not matched to a gene; V was cut back by 0 bases and J by 3 bases. The chain has TRBV29-1 and TRBJ1-2; 8 bases agree with TRBD1. The sample comprised central memory CD4+ T cells from blood. This sequence was found in a woman aged 18-29 years in good health. The CDR3 protein is CSVEDRDRYYGYTF. The CDR3 region has the DNA TGCAGCGTTGAAGATCGGGACAGGTACTATGGCTACACCTTC.